A single TCR beta chain is shown here with its context. The antigen is not known. Every sample gave at least 6 micrograms of total RNA when it was extracted. CDR3 length equals 13 residues. Trimming took off 6 bases at V and 3 bases at J, with 12 bases between the two ends. Germline CDR1 reads SGHTA; CDR2 reads FQGTGA. These data come from a study of blood T cells in healthy people across ages. Turning to the study itself: Per two T cells, about one barcoded beta molecule was captured through template switching. Overall study findings and caveats: Diversity estimated from one million T cells was considered an underestimate.

Combining a sample-barcoded 5' primer with a J-beta primer mix, a second PCR ran for roughly 7 to 11 cycles. Unique molecular identifiers of 12 random nucleotides labeled each cDNA. MiXCR, applied by TCRdb to the 5' RACE reads, yields one record per CDR3 protein. This sample has hundreds of thousands of distinct CDR3 sequences, with roughly half found just once. The TCR sequence derives from a woman of 80 years or more in good health. Specimen: blood. The chain recombines TRBV7-3 with TRBJ2-7; TRBD1 might be the D (5 bases). Here the CDR3 reads CASSEVGVYEQYF. The CDR3 nucleotides read TGTGCCAGCAGTGAGGTAGGGGTCTACGAGCAGTACTTC.